This TCR beta chain is from a study of OX40 agonist ivuxolimab in advanced cancers. Study context: Partial responses were seen in three patients, one with hepatocellular carcinoma and two with cutaneous melanoma.

Autoimmune disease history or systemic immunosuppression was exclusionary. This clone appeared a single time. Clones were read by immunoSEQ multiplex PCR, and TCRdb kept only the in-frame ones, dropping some. Here the sample spans roughly 87,000 clones, roughly nine tenths being singletons. V was cut by 4 bases and J by 6 bases, with 12 bases left in between. This CDR3 comprises 14 residues. The germline V gene encodes CDR1 MGHRA and CDR2 YSYEKL. The chain recombines TRBV4-1 with TRBJ1-4; D gene unclear. Here the sequenced sample was CD4+ or CD8+ T cells sorted from blood, taken in a trial of the OX40 agonist ivuxolimab. This TCR came from an adult with an advanced solid tumor such as melanoma, head and neck, liver or kidney cancer. CDR3 protein: CASSPPQGHEKLFF. The CDR3 DNA reads as TGCGCCAGCAGCCCCCCCCAAGGGCATGAAAAACTGTTTTTT.